This T cell receptor (beta chain) was identified in a study of blood T cell repertoires in COVID-19. The overall study: Sites in the United States, Italy and Spain provided acute and convalescent COVID-19 samples.

Recruited during active infection, patients (from Seattle) were subsequently followed longitudinally. This CDR3 has 13 amino acids. Germline CDR1 and CDR2: MNHEY and SMNVEV (reference sequence). Worth noting for this clone: One end of the junction varies from germline; a read error may be responsible.

Produced via immunoSEQ multiplex PCR; TCRdb's table is partial and in-frame only. This table holds under 250,000 clones, about 91% found once. The clonotype originates from a woman in her twenties or thirties with COVID-19, enrolled during active disease. The V call is TRBV27, the J call TRBJ1-1, with D possibly TRBD1 on 6 matching bases. Sequencing was carried out using peripheral blood. CDR3 bases: TGTGCCAGCAGTTTGGGGGCACGGAGTTCCTCTTTTTTT. Its protein is CASSLGARSSSFF.